Each of the 17 T cell receptor beta chains below was sequenced from the same sample in a study of blood T cell repertoires in COVID-19. Profiled with immunoSEQ multiplex PCR; TCRdb holds only in-frame clones, not every one. The sample carries roughly 81,000 clones, approximately 82% recorded once. The sequencing sample was made of peripheral blood. The receptors originated from a woman aged 70 to 79 with acute or convalescent COVID-19.

The chain combines TRBV6-5 with TRBJ1-1, with 8 nucleotides matching TRBD1. Germline CDR1 and CDR2: MNHEY and SVGAGI. V was clipped by 6 bases and J by 3 bases; unmatched bases: 6. The CDR3 has 14 amino acids. CDR3 sequence: CASRGAGGYTEAFF. The CDR3 nucleotides are TGTGCCAGCAGGGGGGCAGGGGGCTACACTGAAGCTTTCTTT.

This chain joins TRBV7-9 and TRBJ2-2, with D possibly TRBD1 on 6 matching bases. The CDR3 is 14 amino acids. V lost 0 bases, J lost 4 bases, and 6 bases lay in between. Per germline, CDR1 SEHNR and CDR2 FQNEAQ (reference sequence). CDR3 region: CASSLAGATGELFF. The CDR3, as DNA: TGTGCCAGCAGCTTAGCGGGGGCCACCGGGGAGCTGTTTTTT.

V is TRBV19 and J is TRBJ2-2; tentatively, D is TRBD1 (6 bases). CDR1 and CDR2 from the germline V gene are LNHDA and SQIVND (reference sequence). The CDR3 runs 18 residues. The ends were cut back, 5 bases at V and 1 base at J, with 20 bases in the middle. The CDR3 DNA follows: TGTGCCAGTAGTTCCTATTCTAGCTTAGGGGGGAACACCGGGGAGCTGTTTTTT. It specifies CASSSYSSLGGNTGELFF.

This chain uses TRBV2 with TRBJ1-2; 7 nucleotides align to TRBD1. V shed 6 bases, J shed 2 bases, and the junction held 3 bases outside the gene matches. Germline V gives CDR1 SNHLY, CDR2 FYNNEI. The CDR3 covers 13 residues. CDR3: CASRIQGNYGYTF. The CDR3 region has the DNA TGTGCCAGCAGGATACAGGGGAACTATGGCTACACCTTC. The whole variable domain, remainder taken from reference TRBV2 and TRBJ1-2, is EPEVTQTPSHQVTQMGQEVILRCVPISNHLYFYWYRQILGQKVEFLVSFYNNEISEKSEIFDDQFSVERPDGSNFTLKIRSTKLEDSAMYFCASRIQGNYGYTFGSGTRLTVV.

The V and J genes are TRBV3-1 (or the pseudogene TRBV3-2) and TRBJ1-5; TRBD1 matches at 7 bases. V trimming: 0 bases; J trimming: 4 bases; junction bases outside the gene matches: 3. Germline CDR1 reads LGHDT; CDR2 reads YNNKEL (reference sequence). This CDR3 is built from 15 residues. CDR3 amino acids: CASSQEWTGNQPQHF. The CDR3 nucleotides are TGTGCCAGCAGCCAAGAATGGACAGGAAATCAGCCCCAGCATTTT.

The chain has TRBV6-8 and TRBJ1-1; 7 positions agree with TRBD1. Unmatched junction bases numbered 8, after V lost 2 bases and J lost 5 bases. This CDR3 region has 15 residues. Germline values: CDR1 MNHGY, CDR2 SAAAGT. This CDR3 is CASSYPGRGRTEAFF. CDR3 DNA: TGTGCCAGCAGTTACCCGGGTAGGGGGCGAACTGAAGCTTTCTTT.

V is TRBV12-5 and J is TRBJ1-6; no definite D call. Germline loops: CDR1 LGHNT, CDR2 FRNRAP. The CDR3 extends over 18 amino acids. With 4 bases removed from V and 0 bases from J, the gap between germline ends came to 16 bases. Written as DNA, the CDR3 is TGTGCTAGTGGTTCGACCCCGACTGGGAGCTCCTATAATTCACCCCTCCACTTT. This encodes CASGSTPTGSSYNSPLHF.

This chain joins TRBV28 and TRBJ1-5, with TRBD1 matching 7 bases. The V gene's germline CDR1 is MDHEN and CDR2 SYDVKM. Trimming removed 5 bases from V and 0 bases from J; junction bases left unmatched: 7. This CDR3 comprises 16 residues. DNA for the CDR3: TGTGCCAGCAGTCCTGCTGGGACAGTTAGCAATCAGCCCCAGCATTTT. Translated: CASSPAGTVSNQPQHF.

This clone was detected only a few times. V gene TRBV2 combines with J gene TRBJ2-7, with D possibly TRBD2 on 5 matching bases. V lost 5 bases to trimming and J lost 6 bases, with 11 bases between them. The CDR3 is made up of 12 amino acids. From germline, CDR1 is SNHLY and CDR2 FYNNEI. CDR3 bases: TGTGCCAGCAGTCTTCGGAGGCCCGAGCAGTACTTC. Its translation: CASSLRRPEQYF.

The chain carries TRBV10-2 and TRBJ2-5, with 7 bases matching TRBD1. In germline, CDR1 is WSHSY, CDR2 SAAADI. This CDR3 has 13 amino acids. Trimming took 4 bases from V and 5 from J; bases not matched to a gene: 4. This chain's CDR3 is CASSVGQWETQYF. CDR3 in DNA: TGCGCCAGCAGTGTGGGACAGTGGGAGACCCAGTACTTC.

This chain links TRBV28 with TRBJ1-6; possibly TRBD1 for D (6 bases). The length of the CDR3 is 14 residues. CDR1 and CDR2 from the germline V gene are MDHEN and SYDVKM. V was shortened by 2 bases and J by 9 bases, with 11 bases between the two germline ends. The CDR3 protein is CASSLGGGGSPLHF. The CDR3, as DNA: TGTGCCAGCAGTTTAGGAGGGGGGGGTTCACCCCTCCACTTT.

The chain recombines TRBV30 with TRBJ2-2; D not certain. The germline V gene has CDR1 GTSNPN and CDR2 SVGIG (reference sequence). Trimming removed 0 bases from V and 3 bases from J, with 8 bases in between. The CDR3 contains 14 residues. The CDR3 loop is CAWSVYSYTGELFF. The CDR3 DNA follows: TGTGCCTGGAGTGTGTACAGCTACACCGGGGAGCTGTTTTTT.

The rearrangement joins TRBV29-1 to TRBJ1-2, with unresolved D. Trimming took 4 bases from V and 8 from J, leaving 2 bases between them. This CDR3 spans 8 amino acids. Germline V gene lookup returns CDR1 SQVTM and CDR2 ANQGSEA. DNA of the CDR3: TGCAGCGTTGTAGGCTACACCTTC. It is translated as CSVVGYTF.

This chain connects TRBV30 to TRBJ1-6, with 7 bases that match TRBD1. The CDR3 extends over 12 amino acids. V trimming: 7 bases; J trimming: 6 bases; junction bases outside the gene matches: 3. CDR1 is GTSNPN, CDR2 SVGIG, per germline (reference sequence). The CDR3 nucleotides read TGTGCCTCCGACAGGGCTAATTCACCCCTCCACTTT. Translation gives CASDRANSPLHF.

The chain is built from TRBV5-4 and TRBJ1-2; 8 nucleotides agree with TRBD1. The CDR3 contains 14 residues. V dropped 4 bases and J dropped 3; count of bases not matched to a gene: 5. Per germline, CDR1 SGHNT and CDR2 YYREEE (reference sequence). The CDR3 DNA sequence: TGTGCCAGCAGCCACGGACAGGGCGACTATGGCTACACCTTC. Translated: CASSHGQGDYGYTF.

V usage is TRBV23-1 and J usage is TRBJ2-3; TRBD1 is a possible D gene (6 bases). TRBV23-1 is classed as an ORF, of uncertain function. Trimming pared 6 bases from V and 5 bases from J, leaving 18 bases between. CDR3 size: 15 residues. The DNA for the CDR3 is TGCGCCAGCAGCCGGGGCAGGGGAAAGGGAGATACGCAGTATTTT. Residues: CASSRGRGKGDTQYF.

The V and J genes are TRBV5-5 and TRBJ2-7, with D tentatively TRBD2 (5 bases). V lost 1 base to trimming and J lost 2 bases, with 13 bases between them. Looked up from germline, CDR1 is SGHKS and CDR2 is YYEKEE (reference sequence). The CDR3 is 15 amino acids. Written as DNA, the CDR3 is TGTGCCAGCAGCTTGATCCGGGGATCGGCCTACGAGCAGTACTTC. Its translation: CASSLIRGSAYEQYF.